This T cell receptor (beta chain) came from a study of blood T cell repertoires in COVID-19. V shed 2 bases and J 6 bases; nucleotides not matched to a gene: 4. The CDR3 has 16 residues. The germline CDR1 and CDR2 sequences are LGHNA and YSLEER. Sequenced by immunoSEQ multiplex PCR; TCRdb stores in-frame clones only, minus some. The sample yields some 500,000 clones, approximately 88% seen once. For recovered donors of Cohort 3, there were two negative PCRs, clearance, or symptom resolution. This receptor was obtained from a woman in her thirties or forties who had recovered from COVID-19. The sample was PBMCs or T cells enriched from blood (not recorded which). The chain couples TRBV4-3 to TRBJ2-2, with 12 bases aligning to TRBD2. The CDR3 nucleotides are TGCGCCAGCAGCCAAAGACTAGCGGGAGCCCCCGGGGAGCTGTTTTTT. Translation: CASSQRLAGAPGELFF.